This T cell receptor (beta chain) derives from a study of blood T cell repertoires in COVID-19. Across the study: T cells, B-cell-depleted T cells, or PBMCs provided the cDNA or gDNA that served as material.

Recruited during active infection, patients (from Seattle) were subsequently followed longitudinally. Some clones are missing from TCRdb's copy, which holds only in-frame ones; the method was immunoSEQ multiplex PCR. The table has over 200,000 clones, just over 85% seen once. Germline values: CDR1 SEHNR, CDR2 FQNEAQ (reference sequence). V dropped 2 bases and J dropped 8; count of bases not matched to a gene: 7. This CDR3 spans 16 amino acids. This chain joins TRBV7-9 and TRBJ2-1; TRBD2 matches 12 bases. The sequence came from a man aged 45-65 years with COVID-19, enrolled during active disease. The sequenced sample consisted of peripheral blood. The CDR3 DNA sequence: TGTGCCAGCAGCTTATCTCTAGCGGGAGGGGAGGATGAGCAGTTCTTC. It encodes CASSLSLAGGEDEQFF.